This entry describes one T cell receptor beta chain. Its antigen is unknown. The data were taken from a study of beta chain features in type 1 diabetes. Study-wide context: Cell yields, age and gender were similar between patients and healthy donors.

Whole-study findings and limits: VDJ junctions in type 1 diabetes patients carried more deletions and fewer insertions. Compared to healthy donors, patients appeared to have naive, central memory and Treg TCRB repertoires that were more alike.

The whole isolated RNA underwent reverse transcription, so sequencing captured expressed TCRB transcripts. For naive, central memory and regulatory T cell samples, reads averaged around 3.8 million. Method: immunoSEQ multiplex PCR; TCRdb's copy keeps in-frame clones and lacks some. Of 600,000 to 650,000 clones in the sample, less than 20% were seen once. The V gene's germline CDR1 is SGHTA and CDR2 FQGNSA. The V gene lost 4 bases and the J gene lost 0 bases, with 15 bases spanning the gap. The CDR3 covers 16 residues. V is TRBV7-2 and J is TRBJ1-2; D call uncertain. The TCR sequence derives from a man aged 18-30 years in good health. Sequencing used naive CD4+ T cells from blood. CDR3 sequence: CASSSPWSGANYGYTF. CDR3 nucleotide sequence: TGTGCCAGCAGCTCGCCCTGGTCAGGTGCTAACTATGGCTACACCTTC.